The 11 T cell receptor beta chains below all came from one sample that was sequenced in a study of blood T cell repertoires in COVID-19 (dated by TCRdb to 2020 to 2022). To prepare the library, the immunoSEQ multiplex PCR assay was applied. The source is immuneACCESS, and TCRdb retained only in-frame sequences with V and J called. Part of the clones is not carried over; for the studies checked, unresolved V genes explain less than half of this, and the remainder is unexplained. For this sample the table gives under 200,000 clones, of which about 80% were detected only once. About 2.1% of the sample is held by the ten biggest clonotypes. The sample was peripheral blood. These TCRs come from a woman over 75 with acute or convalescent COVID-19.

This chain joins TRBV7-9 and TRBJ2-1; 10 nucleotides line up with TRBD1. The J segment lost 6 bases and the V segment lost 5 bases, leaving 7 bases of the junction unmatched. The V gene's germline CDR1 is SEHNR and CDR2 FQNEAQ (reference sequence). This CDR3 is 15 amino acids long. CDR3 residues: CASSRPGTGVNEQFF. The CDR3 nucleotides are TGTGCCAGCAGCAGACCAGGGACAGGGGTCAATGAGCAGTTCTTC. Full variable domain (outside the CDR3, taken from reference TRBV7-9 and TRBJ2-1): DTGVSQNPRHKITKRGQNVTFRCDPISEHNRLYWYRQTLGQGPEFLTYFQNEAQLEKSRLLSDRFSAERPKGSFSTLEIQRTEQGDSAMYLCASSRPGTGVNEQFFGPGTRLTVL.

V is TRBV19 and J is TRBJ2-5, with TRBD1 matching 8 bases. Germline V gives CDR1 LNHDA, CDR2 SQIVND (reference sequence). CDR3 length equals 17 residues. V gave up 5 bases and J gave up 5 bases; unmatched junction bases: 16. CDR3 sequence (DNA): TGTGCCAGTAGTCAACCCCTGACAGGGGTGTTTGGGGAGACCCAGTACTTC. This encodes CASSQPLTGVFGETQYF.

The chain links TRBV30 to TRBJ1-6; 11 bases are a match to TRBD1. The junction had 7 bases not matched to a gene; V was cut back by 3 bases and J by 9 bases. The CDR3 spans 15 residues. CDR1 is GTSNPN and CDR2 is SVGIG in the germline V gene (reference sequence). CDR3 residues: CAWSADRGPISPLHF. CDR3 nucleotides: TGTGCCTGGAGCGCGGACAGGGGGCCCATTTCACCCCTCCACTTT.

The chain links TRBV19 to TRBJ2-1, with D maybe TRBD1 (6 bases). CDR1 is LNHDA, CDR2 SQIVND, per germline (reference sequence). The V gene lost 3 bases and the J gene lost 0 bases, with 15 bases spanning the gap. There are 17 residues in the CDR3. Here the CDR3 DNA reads TGTGCCAGTAGTATGGGGGACACCCGGGGCTCCTACAATGAGCAGTTCTTC. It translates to CASSMGDTRGSYNEQFF.

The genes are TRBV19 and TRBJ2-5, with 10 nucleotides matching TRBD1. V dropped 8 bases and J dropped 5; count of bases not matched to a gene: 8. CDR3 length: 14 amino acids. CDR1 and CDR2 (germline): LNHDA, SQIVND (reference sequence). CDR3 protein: CASRDRGSWETQYF. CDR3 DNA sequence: TGTGCCAGTCGGGACAGGGGTTCGTGGGAGACCCAGTACTTC. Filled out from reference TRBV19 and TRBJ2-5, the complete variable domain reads DGGITQSPKYLFRKEGQNVTLSCEQNLNHDAMYWYRQDPGQGLRLIYYSQIVNDFQKGDIAEGYSVSREKKESFPLTVTSAQKNPTAFYLCASRDRGSWETQYFGPGTRLLVL.

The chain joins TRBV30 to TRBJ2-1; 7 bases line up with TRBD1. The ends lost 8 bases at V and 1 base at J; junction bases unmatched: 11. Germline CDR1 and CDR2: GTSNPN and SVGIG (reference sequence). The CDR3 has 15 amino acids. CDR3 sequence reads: CAGERRQGSYNEQFF. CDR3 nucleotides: TGTGCCGGAGAAAGGAGACAGGGTTCCTACAATGAGCAGTTCTTC.

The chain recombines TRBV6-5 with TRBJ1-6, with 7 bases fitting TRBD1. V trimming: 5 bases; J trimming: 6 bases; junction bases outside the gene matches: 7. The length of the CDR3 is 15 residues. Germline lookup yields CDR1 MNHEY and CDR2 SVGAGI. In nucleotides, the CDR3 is TGTGCCAGCAGTCTGACAGGGTCCGTTAATTCACCCCTCCACTTT. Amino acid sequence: CASSLTGSVNSPLHF.

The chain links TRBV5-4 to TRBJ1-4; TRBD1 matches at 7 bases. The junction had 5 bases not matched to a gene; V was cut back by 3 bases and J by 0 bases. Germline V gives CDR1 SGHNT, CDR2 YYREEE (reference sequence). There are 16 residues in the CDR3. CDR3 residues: CASSSGQRSTNEKLFF. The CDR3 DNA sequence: TGTGCCAGCAGCTCGGGACAGCGCTCAACTAATGAAAAACTGTTTTTT.

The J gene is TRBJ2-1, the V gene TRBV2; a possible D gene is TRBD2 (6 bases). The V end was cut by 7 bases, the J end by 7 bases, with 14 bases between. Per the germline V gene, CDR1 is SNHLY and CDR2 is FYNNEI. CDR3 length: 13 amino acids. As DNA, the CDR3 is TGTGCCAGCAAAGCGGGCGTGATGAATGAGCAGTTCTTC. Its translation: CASKAGVMNEQFF.

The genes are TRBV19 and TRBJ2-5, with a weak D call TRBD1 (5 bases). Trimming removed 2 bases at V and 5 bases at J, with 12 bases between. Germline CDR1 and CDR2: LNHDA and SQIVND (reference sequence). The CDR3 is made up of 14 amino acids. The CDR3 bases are TGTGCCAGTAGTATACAGGGCTACGGGGAGACCCAGTACTTC. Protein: CASSIQGYGETQYF. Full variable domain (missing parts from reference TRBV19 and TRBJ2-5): DGGITQSPKYLFRKEGQNVTLSCEQNLNHDAMYWYRQDPGQGLRLIYYSQIVNDFQKGDIAEGYSVSREKKESFPLTVTSAQKNPTAFYLCASSIQGYGETQYFGPGTRLLVL.

DNA of the CDR3: TGTGCCAGCACAGTGAGCAATCAGCCCCAGCATTTT. Translated, it gives CASTVSNQPQHF. The chain combines TRBV28 with TRBJ1-5, with unresolved D. The CDR3 is made up of 12 amino acids. Germline V gene data show CDR1 as MDHEN and CDR2 as SYDVKM. The V and J ends lost 7 bases and 1 base respectively, with 5 bases between them.